Listed here are 7 T cell receptor beta chains from one sample, sequenced in a study of blood T cells in healthy people across ages. Sample-barcoded 5' priming and a J-beta primer mix drove a second PCR of about 6 to 11 cycles. Using its own MiXCR run on the 5' RACE reads, TCRdb lists one record per CDR3 protein. The sample consists of under 700,000 distinct CDR3 sequences, around 24% of them appearing once. These sequences were also reported in another study, on T cells of mothers and their children.

Sequencing was carried out using blood. These receptors were obtained from a boy aged 5 to 17 in good health.

This clonotype was counted a few times. This rearrangement joins TRBV12-3 or TRBV12-4 to TRBJ2-2; 11 bases align to TRBD1. The CDR3 has 17 amino acids. V was clipped by 4 bases and J by 4 bases; unmatched bases: 8. This CDR3 is CASSSPDRGHGTGELFF. DNA for the CDR3: TGTGCCAGCAGTTCCCCGGACAGGGGGCATGGCACCGGGGAGCTGTTTTTT.

This clonotype was seen only a few times. The V and J genes are TRBV7-9 and TRBJ2-5, with 11 bases lining up with TRBD2. From germline, CDR1 is SEHNR and CDR2 FQNEAQ (reference sequence). Germline trimming cut 5 bases from V and 3 bases from J; bases unmatched to any gene: 14. The length of the CDR3 is 18 residues. The CDR3 region has the DNA TGTGCCAGCAGCCCACGGGGACTAGCGGCCCCTCGGGAAGAGACCCAGTACTTC. This encodes CASSPRGLAAPREETQYF.

The rearrangement joins TRBV29-1 to TRBJ1-2; D call uncertain. The CDR3 spans 14 residues. V lost 5 bases and J 3 bases, leaving 16 bases between the germline ends. The germline V gene encodes CDR1 SQVTM and CDR2 ANQGSEA. The CDR3 here is CSVWAGVEDYGYTF. The CDR3 nucleotides are TGCAGCGTTTGGGCAGGCGTTGAGGACTATGGCTACACCTTC.

The rearrangement uses TRBV7-2 and TRBJ2-5; D unclear. V gave up 2 bases and J gave up 5 bases, with 9 bases separating them. This CDR3 comprises 13 residues. Germline assignment: CDR1 SGHTA and CDR2 FQGNSA. The CDR3 sequence: CASSLMSLETQYF. In DNA, the CDR3 is TGTGCCAGCAGCTTAATGAGCTTGGAGACCCAGTACTTC.

V usage is TRBV11-1 and J usage is TRBJ2-5, with D perhaps matching TRBD1 or TRBD2 (5 bases each). In germline, CDR1 is SGHAT, CDR2 FQDESV (reference sequence). The CDR3 extends over 15 amino acids. V was cut by 2 bases and J by 5 bases, with 15 bases left in between. The CDR3 region is CASSLQQGRWETQYF. The CDR3 nucleotides read TGTGCCAGCAGCTTACAGCAGGGACGTTGGGAGACCCAGTACTTC.

The chain combines TRBV19 with TRBJ1-1; 9 bases are a match to TRBD1. Germline V gene lookup returns CDR1 LNHDA and CDR2 SQIVND (reference sequence). V gave up 8 bases and J gave up 5 bases; unmatched junction bases: 6. The CDR3 runs 13 residues. CDR3 sequence (DNA): TGTGCCAGTGCGTACAGGGGGCGGACTGAAGCTTTCTTT. Translated: CASAYRGRTEAFF.

This clonotype was detected a few times. The gene calls are TRBV4-2 and TRBJ2-3; D unresolved. Germline V gene data show CDR1 as LGHNA and CDR2 as YNFKEQ. CDR3 length equals 14 residues. Trimming took off 0 bases at V and 1 base at J, with 5 bases between the two ends. CDR3 DNA: TGTGCCAGCAGCCAAGATTGGGGCACAGATACGCAGTATTTT. It is translated as CASSQDWGTDTQYF.